These 6 T cell receptor beta chains were all obtained from the same sample, sequenced in a study of technical replicates of blood from a handful of donors. Produced via immunoSEQ multiplex PCR; TCRdb's table is partial and in-frame only. The table records about 82,000 clones, roughly 95% of them present only once. The sequenced sample consisted of T cells isolated from PBMCs. Receptors were obtained from a human donor in good health.

The J gene is TRBJ2-1, the V gene TRBV4-1; the match to TRBD2 covers 14 bases. Germline CDR1 reads MGHRA; CDR2 reads YSYEKL. V lost 0 bases to trimming and J lost 6 bases; unmatched junction nucleotides: 4. The CDR3 is 17 amino acids. The CDR3 DNA follows: TGCGCCAGCAGCCAAGATGCGACTAGCGGGAGGGCCAATGAGCAGTTCTTC. Its translation is CASSQDATSGRANEQFF.

This sequence joins TRBV6-5 and TRBJ2-2, with D unclear. Trimming took off 7 bases at V and 6 bases at J, with 9 bases between the two ends. The CDR3 length is 12 residues. The germline V gene has CDR1 MNHEY and CDR2 SVGAGI. CDR3 bases: TGTGCCAGCACCACCACTTCCGGGGAGCTGTTTTTT. It is translated as CASTTTSGELFF.

The chain uses TRBV19 and TRBJ1-5, with 9 bases identical to TRBD1. V lost 6 bases to trimming and J lost 0 bases; unmatched junction nucleotides: 3. The germline CDR1 and CDR2 sequences are LNHDA and SQIVND (reference sequence). CDR3 length: 15 residues. In DNA, the CDR3 is TGTGCCAGTAGCCGACAGGGGGATAGCAATCAGCCCCAGCATTTT. It translates to CASSRQGDSNQPQHF.

The chain joins TRBV6-5 to TRBJ2-1; 8 positions agree with TRBD2. V was pared by 2 bases and J by 7 bases, with 4 bases of the junction left unmatched. CDR3 size: 14 residues. Germline V lookup: CDR1 MNHEY, CDR2 SVGAGI. The CDR3 spells CASSYLGLANEQFF. The CDR3, as DNA: TGTGCCAGCAGTTACCTAGGACTAGCTAATGAGCAGTTCTTC.

The chain links TRBV19 to TRBJ2-2; D is ambiguous. This CDR3 is 14 amino acids long. The V gene's germline CDR1 is LNHDA and CDR2 SQIVND (reference sequence). Trimming stripped 3 bases from V and 3 bases from J, with 8 bases between. The CDR3 spells CASSMIGDTGELFF. The CDR3 DNA sequence: TGTGCCAGTAGTATGATAGGAGACACCGGGGAGCTGTTTTTT.

The V call is TRBV10-3, the J call TRBJ1-1; no reliable D call. This CDR3 region has 17 residues. Trimming left V 6 bases short and J 3 bases short, with 23 bases between. Germline V gene data show CDR1 as ENHRY and CDR2 as SYGVKD. CDR3 in DNA: TGTGCCATCAGCACCCCAGGTATAGGGTCGGAGGACACTGAAGCTTTCTTT. Its translation: CAISTPGIGSEDTEAFF.